The T cell receptor beta chain described here comes from a study of blood T cell repertoires in COVID-19. Across the whole study: T cells, B-cell-depleted T cells, or PBMCs provided the cDNA or gDNA that served as material.

Details on this clone: The sample carries other DNA sequences with the same CDR3.

V lost 0 bases, J lost 3 bases, and 6 bases lay in between. Germline V CDR1 and CDR2: SGDLS, YYNGEE. This CDR3 is 13 amino acids long. Using immunoSEQ multiplex PCR, the repertoire was profiled, and TCRdb retains in-frame clones only, with some absent. The sample holds over 250,000 clones, over 85% seen once. The sequence came from a man aged 60 to 75 who had recovered from COVID-19. This chain joins TRBV9 and TRBJ1-1; D may be TRBD1 (5 bases). Source material: PBMCs or T cells enriched from blood (not recorded which). CDR3 bases: TGTGCCAGCAGCGTAGAAGGGGACACTGAAGCTTTCTTT. Protein product: CASSVEGDTEAFF.